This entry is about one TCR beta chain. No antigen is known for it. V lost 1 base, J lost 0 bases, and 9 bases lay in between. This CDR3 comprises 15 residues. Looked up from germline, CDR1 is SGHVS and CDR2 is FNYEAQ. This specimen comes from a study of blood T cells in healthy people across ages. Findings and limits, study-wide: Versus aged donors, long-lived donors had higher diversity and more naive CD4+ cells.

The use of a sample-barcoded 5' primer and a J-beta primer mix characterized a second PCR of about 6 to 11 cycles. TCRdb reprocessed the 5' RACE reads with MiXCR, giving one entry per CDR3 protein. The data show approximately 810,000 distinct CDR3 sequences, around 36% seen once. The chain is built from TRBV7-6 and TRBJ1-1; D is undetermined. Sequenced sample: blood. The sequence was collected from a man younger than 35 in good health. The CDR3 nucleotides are TGTGCCAGCAGCTTAGAACCCTTTTTGAACACTGAAGCTTTCTTT. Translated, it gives CASSLEPFLNTEAFF.